This T cell receptor beta chain was sequenced for a study of beta chain features in type 1 diabetes. Turning to the study itself: Patients shared similar age, gender and cell yields with healthy donors.

A single heparinised blood sample, averaging about 120 mL, was obtained per donor. Isolation of CD4+ naive, central memory, regulatory and stem cell-like memory cells was achieved by sorting via CD45RO/CCR7/CD25/CD127/CD95/CD27. Over 95% purity was reached by all sorted populations. Since all of the isolated RNA was reverse transcribed, expressed TCRB transcripts were what got sequenced. Assay: immunoSEQ multiplex PCR; the TCRdb copy retains only in-frame clones and omits some. Here the sample spans fewer than 350,000 clones, 8% being singletons. This clone was observed a handful of times. This TCR derives from a woman aged 18-29 years in good health. Sample: central memory CD4+ T cells from blood.

CDR3 bases: TGCGCCAGCAGCTTGGAGGCTGTCGGGGCCACCGGGGAGCTGTTTTTT. Its protein product is CASSLEAVGATGELFF. The chain joins TRBV5-1 to TRBJ2-2; perhaps D is TRBD1 or TRBD2 (5 bases each). The ends were cut back, 0 bases at V and 4 bases at J, with 13 bases in the middle. The CDR3 totals 16 residues. Germline CDR1 reads SGHRS; CDR2 reads YFSETQ.